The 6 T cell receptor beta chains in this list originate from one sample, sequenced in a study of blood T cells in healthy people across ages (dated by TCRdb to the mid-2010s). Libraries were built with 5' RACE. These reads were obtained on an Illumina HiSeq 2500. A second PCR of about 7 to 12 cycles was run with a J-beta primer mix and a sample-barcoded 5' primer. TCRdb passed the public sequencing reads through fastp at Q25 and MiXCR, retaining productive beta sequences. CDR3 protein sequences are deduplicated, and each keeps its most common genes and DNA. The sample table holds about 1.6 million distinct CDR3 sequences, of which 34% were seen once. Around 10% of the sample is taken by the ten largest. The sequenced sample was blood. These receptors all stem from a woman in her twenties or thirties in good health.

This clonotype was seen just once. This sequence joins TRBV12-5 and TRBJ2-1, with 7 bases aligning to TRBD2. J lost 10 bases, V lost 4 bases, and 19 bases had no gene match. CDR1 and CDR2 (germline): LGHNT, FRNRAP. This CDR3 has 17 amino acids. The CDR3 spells CASGSLSPGLSRGEQFF. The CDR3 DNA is TGTGCTAGTGGTTCCCTCTCCCCGGGACTAAGCCGGGGGGAGCAGTTCTTC. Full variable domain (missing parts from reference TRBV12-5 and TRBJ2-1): DARVTQTPRHKVTEMGQEVTMRCQPILGHNTVFWYRQTMMQGLELLAYFRNRAPLDDSGMPKDRFSAEMPDATLATLKIQPSEPRDSAVYFCASGSLSPGLSRGEQFFGPGTRLTVL.

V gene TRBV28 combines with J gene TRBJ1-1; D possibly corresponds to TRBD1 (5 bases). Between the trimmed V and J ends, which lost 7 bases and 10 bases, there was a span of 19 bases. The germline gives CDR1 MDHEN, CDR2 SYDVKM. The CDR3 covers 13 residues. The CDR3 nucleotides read TGTGCCAGCAAAGAGACACCGCAGGGCAGAGCTTTCTTT. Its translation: CASKETPQGRAFF.

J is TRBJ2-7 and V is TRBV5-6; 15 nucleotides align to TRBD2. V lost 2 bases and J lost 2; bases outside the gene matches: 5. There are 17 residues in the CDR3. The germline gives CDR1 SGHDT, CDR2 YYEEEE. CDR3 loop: CASSLGLAGGRAYEQYF. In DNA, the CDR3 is TGTGCCAGCAGCTTAGGACTAGCGGGAGGGCGAGCCTACGAGCAGTACTTC. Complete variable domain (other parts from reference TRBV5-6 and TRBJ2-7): DAGVTQSPTHLIKTRGQQVTLRCSPKSGHDTVSWYQQALGQGPQFIFQYYEEEERQRGNFPDRFSGHQFPNYSSELNVNALLLGDSALYLCASSLGLAGGRAYEQYFGPGTRLTVT.

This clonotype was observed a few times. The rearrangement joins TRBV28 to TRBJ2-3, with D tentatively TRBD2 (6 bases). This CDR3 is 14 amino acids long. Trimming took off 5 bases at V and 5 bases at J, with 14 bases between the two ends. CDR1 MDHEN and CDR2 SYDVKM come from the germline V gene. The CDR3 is CASSRAGSKDTQYF. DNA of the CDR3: TGTGCCAGCAGTCGAGCGGGTTCTAAAGATACGCAGTATTTT.

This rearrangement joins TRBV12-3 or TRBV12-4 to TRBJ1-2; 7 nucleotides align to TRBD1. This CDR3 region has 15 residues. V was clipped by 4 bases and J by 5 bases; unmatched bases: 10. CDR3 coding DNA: TGTGCCAGCAGTTCGCCGGGACAGCTGTTTTATGGCTACACCTTC. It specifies CASSSPGQLFYGYTF.

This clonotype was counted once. The CDR3 spells CASSEYHGTGNQPQHF. CDR3 DNA sequence: TGTGCCAGCAGTGAATACCACGGGACGGGCAATCAGCCCCAGCATTTT. The chain is built from TRBV6-1 and TRBJ1-5; the D gene is possibly TRBD1 (5 bases). V lost 2 bases and J lost 2, with 13 bases in between. CDR3 length equals 16 residues. Germline lookup yields CDR1 MNHNS and CDR2 SASEGT.